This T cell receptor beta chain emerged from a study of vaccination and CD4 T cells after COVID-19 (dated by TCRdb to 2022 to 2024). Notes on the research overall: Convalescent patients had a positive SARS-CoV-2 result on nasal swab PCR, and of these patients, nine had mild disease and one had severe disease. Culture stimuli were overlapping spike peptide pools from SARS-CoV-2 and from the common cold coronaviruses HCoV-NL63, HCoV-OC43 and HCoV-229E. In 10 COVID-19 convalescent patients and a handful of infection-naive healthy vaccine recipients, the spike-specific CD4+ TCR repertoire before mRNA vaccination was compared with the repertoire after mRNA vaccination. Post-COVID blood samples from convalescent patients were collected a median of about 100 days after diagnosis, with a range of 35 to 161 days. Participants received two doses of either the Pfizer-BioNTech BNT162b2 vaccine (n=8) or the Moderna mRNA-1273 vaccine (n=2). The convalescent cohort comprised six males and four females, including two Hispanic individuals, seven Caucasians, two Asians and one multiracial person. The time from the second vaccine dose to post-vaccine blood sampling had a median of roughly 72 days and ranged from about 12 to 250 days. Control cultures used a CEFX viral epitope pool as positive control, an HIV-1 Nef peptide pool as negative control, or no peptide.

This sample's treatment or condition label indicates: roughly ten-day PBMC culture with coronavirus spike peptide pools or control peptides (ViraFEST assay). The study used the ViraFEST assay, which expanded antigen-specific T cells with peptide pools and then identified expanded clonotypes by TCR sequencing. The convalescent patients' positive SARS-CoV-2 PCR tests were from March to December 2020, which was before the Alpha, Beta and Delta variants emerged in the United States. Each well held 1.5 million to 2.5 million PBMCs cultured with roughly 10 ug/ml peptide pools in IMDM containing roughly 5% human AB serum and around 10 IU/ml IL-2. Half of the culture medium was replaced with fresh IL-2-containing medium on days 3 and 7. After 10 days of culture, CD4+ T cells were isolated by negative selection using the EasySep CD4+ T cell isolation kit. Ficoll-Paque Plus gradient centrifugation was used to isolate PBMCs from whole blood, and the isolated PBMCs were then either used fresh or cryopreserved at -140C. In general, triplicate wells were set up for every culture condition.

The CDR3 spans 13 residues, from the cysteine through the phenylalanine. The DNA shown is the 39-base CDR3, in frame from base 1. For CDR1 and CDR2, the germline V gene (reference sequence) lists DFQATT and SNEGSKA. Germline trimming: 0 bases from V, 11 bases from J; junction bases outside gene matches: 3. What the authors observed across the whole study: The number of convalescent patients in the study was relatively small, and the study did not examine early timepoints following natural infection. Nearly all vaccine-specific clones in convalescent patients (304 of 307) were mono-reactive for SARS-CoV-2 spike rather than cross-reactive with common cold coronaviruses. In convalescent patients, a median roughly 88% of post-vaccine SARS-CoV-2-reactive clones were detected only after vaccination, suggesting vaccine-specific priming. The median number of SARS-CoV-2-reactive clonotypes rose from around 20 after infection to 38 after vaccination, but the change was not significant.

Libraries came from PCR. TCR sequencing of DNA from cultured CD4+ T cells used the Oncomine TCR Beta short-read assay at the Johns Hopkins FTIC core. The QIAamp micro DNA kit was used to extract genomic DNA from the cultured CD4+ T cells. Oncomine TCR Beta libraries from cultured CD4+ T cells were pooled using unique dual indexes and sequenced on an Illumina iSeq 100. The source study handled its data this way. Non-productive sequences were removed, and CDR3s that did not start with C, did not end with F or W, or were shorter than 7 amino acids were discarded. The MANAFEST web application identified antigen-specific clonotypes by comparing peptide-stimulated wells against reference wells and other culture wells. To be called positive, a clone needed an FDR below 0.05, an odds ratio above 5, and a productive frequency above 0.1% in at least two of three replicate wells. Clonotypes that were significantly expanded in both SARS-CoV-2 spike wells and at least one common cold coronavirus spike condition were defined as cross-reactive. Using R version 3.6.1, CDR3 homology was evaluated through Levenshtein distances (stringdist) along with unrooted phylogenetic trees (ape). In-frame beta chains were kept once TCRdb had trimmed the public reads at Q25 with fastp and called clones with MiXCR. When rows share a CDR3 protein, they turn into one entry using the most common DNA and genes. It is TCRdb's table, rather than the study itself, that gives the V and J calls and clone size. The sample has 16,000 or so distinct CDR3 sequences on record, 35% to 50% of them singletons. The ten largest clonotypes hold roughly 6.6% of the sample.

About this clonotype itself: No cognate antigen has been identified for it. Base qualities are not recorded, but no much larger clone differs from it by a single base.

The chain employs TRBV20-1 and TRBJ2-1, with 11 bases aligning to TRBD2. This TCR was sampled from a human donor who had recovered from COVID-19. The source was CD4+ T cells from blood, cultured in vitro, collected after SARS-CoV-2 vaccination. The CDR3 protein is CSARETSGIQQFF. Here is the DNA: TGCAGTGCTAGAGAGACTAGCGGGATCCAGCAGTTCTTC.